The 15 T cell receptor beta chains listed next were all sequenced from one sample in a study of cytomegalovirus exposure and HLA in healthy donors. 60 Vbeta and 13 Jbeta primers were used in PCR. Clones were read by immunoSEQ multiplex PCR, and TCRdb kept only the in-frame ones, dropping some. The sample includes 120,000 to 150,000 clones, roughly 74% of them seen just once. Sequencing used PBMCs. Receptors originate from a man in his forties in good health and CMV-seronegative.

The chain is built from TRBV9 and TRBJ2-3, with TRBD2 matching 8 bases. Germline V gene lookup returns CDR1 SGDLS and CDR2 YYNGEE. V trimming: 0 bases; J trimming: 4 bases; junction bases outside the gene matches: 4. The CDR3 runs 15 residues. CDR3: CASSVGTSPPDTQYF. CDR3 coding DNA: TGTGCCAGCAGCGTAGGGACTAGCCCCCCAGATACGCAGTATTTT. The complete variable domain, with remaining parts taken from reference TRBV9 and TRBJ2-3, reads DSGVTQTPKHLITATGQRVTLRCSPRSGDLSVYWYQQSLDQGLQFLIQYYNGEERAKGNILERFSAQQFPDLHSELNLSSLELGDSALYFCASSVGTSPPDTQYFGPGTRLTVL.

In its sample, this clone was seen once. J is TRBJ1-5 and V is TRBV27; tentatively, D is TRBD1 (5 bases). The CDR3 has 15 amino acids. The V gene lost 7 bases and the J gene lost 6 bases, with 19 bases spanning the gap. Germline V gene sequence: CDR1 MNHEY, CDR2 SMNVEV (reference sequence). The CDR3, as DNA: TGTGCCAGCACGCCGGGGGGAACAGTAGGTCAGCCCCAGCATTTT. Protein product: CASTPGGTVGQPQHF.

CDR3 in DNA: TGTGCCAGCAGTGAAACACAGGGGGCAAAAGCTGAAGCTTTCTTT. It codes for CASSETQGAKAEAFF. The chain links TRBV6-1 to TRBJ1-1; 9 positions agree with TRBD1. V lost 2 bases and J lost 6; bases outside the gene matches: 7. The CDR3 runs to 15 residues. Looked up from germline, CDR1 is MNHNS and CDR2 is SASEGT.

CDR3 DNA: TGCGCCAGCAGTGACCTAACTAGAGCCGGGGAGCTGTTTTTT. Protein: CASSDLTRAGELFF. This chain uses TRBV10-2 with TRBJ2-2, with D maybe TRBD2 (5 bases). Germline CDR1 reads WSHSY; CDR2 reads SAAADI. The CDR3 runs to 14 residues. Trimming took off 3 bases at V and 6 bases at J, with 11 bases between the two ends.

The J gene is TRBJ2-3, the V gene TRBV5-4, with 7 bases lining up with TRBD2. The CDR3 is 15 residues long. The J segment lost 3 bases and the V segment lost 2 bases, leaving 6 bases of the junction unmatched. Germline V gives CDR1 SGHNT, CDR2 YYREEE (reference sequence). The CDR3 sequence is CASSFPLAVTDTQYF. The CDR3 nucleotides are TGTGCCAGCAGCTTTCCCCTAGCGGTTACAGATACGCAGTATTTT.

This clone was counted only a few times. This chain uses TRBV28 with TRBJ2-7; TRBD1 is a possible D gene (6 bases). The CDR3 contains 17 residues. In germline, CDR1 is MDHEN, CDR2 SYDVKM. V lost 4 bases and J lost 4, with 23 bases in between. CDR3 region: CASSWVTGFSAPYEQYF. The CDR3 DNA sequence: TGTGCCAGCAGTTGGGTGACAGGTTTCTCCGCTCCATACGAGCAGTACTTC.

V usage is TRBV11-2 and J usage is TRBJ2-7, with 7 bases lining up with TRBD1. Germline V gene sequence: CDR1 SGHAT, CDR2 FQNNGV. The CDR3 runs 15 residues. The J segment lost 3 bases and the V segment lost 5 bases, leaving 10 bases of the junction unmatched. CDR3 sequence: CASSALPGQSYEQYF. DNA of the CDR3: TGTGCCAGCAGCGCCCTTCCGGGACAGAGCTACGAGCAGTACTTC.

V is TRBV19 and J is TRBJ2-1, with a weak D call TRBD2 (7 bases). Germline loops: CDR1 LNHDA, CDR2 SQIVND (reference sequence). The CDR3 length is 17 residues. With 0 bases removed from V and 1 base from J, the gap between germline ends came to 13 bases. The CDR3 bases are TGTGCCAGTAGTATAGAGGAGGGGGGGCTTTCCTACAATGAGCAGTTCTTC. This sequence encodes CASSIEEGGLSYNEQFF.

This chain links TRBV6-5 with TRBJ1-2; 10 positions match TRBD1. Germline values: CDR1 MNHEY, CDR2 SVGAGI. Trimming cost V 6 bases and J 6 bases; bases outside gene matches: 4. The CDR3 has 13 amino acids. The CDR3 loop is CASRAGTGDGYTF. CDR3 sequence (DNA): TGTGCCAGCAGAGCCGGGACAGGGGATGGCTACACCTTC.

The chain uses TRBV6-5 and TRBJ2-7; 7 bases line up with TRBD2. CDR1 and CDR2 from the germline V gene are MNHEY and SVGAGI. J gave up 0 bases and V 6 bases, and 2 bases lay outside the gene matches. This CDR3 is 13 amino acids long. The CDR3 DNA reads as TGTGCCAGCAGCAGCGGGATCTCCTACGAGCAGTACTTC. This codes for CASSSGISYEQYF.

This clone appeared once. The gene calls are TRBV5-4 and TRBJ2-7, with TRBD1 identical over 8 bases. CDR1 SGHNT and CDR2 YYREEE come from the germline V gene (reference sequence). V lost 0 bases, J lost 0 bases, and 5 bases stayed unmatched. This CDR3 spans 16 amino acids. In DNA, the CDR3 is TGTGCCAGCAGCTTGGGGGACAGGTCCCTCTCCTACGAGCAGTACTTC. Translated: CASSLGDRSLSYEQYF.

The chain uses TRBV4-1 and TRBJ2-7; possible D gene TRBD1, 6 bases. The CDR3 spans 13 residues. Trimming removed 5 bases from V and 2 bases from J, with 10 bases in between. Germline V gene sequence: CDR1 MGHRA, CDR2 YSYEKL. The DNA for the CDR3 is TGCGCCAGCAGCTACGGACAGACCTACGAGCAGTACTTC. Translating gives CASSYGQTYEQYF.

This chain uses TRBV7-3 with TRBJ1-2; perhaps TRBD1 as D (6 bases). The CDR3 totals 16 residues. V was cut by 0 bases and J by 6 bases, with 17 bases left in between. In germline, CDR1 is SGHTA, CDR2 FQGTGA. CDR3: CASSLTFLQGIDGYTF. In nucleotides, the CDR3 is TGTGCCAGCAGCTTAACGTTTCTCCAGGGGATAGATGGCTACACCTTC.

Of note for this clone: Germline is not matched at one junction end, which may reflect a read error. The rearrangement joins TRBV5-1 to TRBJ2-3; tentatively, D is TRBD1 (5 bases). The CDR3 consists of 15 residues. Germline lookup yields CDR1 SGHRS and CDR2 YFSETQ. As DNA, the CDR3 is TGCGCCAGCAGCTTGTCACGACAGAGCAGAGATACGCAGTATTTT. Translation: CASSLSRQSRDTQYF.

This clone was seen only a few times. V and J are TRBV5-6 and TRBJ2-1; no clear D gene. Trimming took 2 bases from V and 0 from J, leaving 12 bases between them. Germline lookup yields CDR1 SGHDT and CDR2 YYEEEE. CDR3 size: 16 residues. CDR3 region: CASSLGAYISYNEQFF. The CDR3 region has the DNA TGTGCCAGCAGCTTAGGAGCCTACATCTCCTACAATGAGCAGTTCTTC.